The T cell receptor beta chain described here comes from a study of cytomegalovirus exposure and HLA in healthy donors. This clone was counted once. Antigen: not known. The study's findings and limits: Researchers reported in a later analysis that common viral pathogens appeared linked to several top clusters. An assumption of roughly uniform sequencing depth across donors underlay the presence/absence analyses.

The germline CDR1 and CDR2 sequences are SEHNR and FQNEAQ (reference sequence). V lost 3 bases, J lost 5 bases, and 4 bases stayed unmatched. The CDR3 covers 15 residues. In the PCR, 60 Vbeta and 13 Jbeta primers were used. Some clones are missing from TCRdb's copy, which holds only in-frame ones; the method was immunoSEQ multiplex PCR. Of 80,000 to 95,000 clones listed, around 70% were seen once; the top ten hold around 15%. The sequenced sample was PBMCs. The chain combines TRBV7-9 with TRBJ2-2, with 9 bases lining up with TRBD1. This clonotype originated in a woman between 45 and 65 years old in good health and CMV-seropositive. The CDR3 loop reads CASSLGQGKTGELFF. The CDR3, as DNA: TGTGCCAGCAGCTTGGGACAGGGAAAGACCGGGGAGCTGTTTTTT.